The 23 T cell receptor beta chains below all came from one sample that was sequenced in a study of T cell changes during pregnancy in multiple sclerosis. Clones were sequenced by immunoSEQ multiplex PCR, and TCRdb holds only the in-frame ones, with some missing. The sample has 95,000 to 150,000 clones, under 95% seen once; the top ten hold 6.2%. This specimen was peripheral blood, taken before pregnancy. The source is a female donor with multiple sclerosis, enrolled in a pregnancy study.

The rearrangement uses TRBV19 and TRBJ1-5; D unresolved. Germline loops: CDR1 LNHDA, CDR2 SQIVND (reference sequence). The CDR3 is made up of 15 amino acids. The V gene lost 1 base and the J gene lost 5 bases, with 12 bases spanning the gap. The CDR3 nucleotides read TGTGCCAGTAGTATAGGTGGAGGGTATGATCAGCCCCAGCATTTT. Its protein is CASSIGGGYDQPQHF. Full variable domain (outside the CDR3, taken from reference TRBV19 and TRBJ1-5): DGGITQSPKYLFRKEGQNVTLSCEQNLNHDAMYWYRQDPGQGLRLIYYSQIVNDFQKGDIAEGYSVSREKKESFPLTVTSAQKNPTAFYLCASSIGGGYDQPQHFGDGTRLSIL.

The J gene is TRBJ2-1, the V gene TRBV5-4, with 7 bases aligning to TRBD1. The CDR3 extends over 15 amino acids. CDR1 SGHNT and CDR2 YYREEE come from the germline V gene (reference sequence). Trimming at V came to 5 bases and at J to 0 bases, leaving 5 bases not matched to a gene. The DNA for the CDR3 is TGTGCCAGCAGGGTGACAGGGAGCTCCTACAATGAGCAGTTCTTC. This translates into CASRVTGSSYNEQFF.

The rearrangement joins TRBV6-6 to TRBJ1-1; 7 positions match TRBD1. CDR1 is MNHNY and CDR2 is SVGAGI in the germline V gene (reference sequence). The CDR3 contains 15 residues. With V trimmed by 4 bases and J by 11 bases, 16 bases remained unmatched. The DNA for the CDR3 is TGTGCCAGCAGTTCCCGAAGGGGGCCAGGGTCGGAGGCTTTCTTT. Translating it yields CASSSRRGPGSEAFF.

This clone has a single count. This chain uses TRBV28 with TRBJ1-3; D remains unclear. The CDR3 runs to 15 residues. Between the trimmed V and J ends, which lost 6 bases and 0 bases, there was a span of 12 bases. CDR1 is MDHEN, CDR2 SYDVKM, per germline. CDR3 DNA: TGTGCCAGCAGGGCCGACGGGAACTCTGGAAACACCATATATTTT. Protein: CASRADGNSGNTIYF.

The V call is TRBV9, the J call TRBJ1-5; weak D call: TRBD1 (5 bases). Trimming shortened V by 2 bases and J by 6 bases, and 15 bases separated the two germline ends. The length of the CDR3 is 15 residues. Germline-derived CDR1 and CDR2 are SGDLS and YYNGEE. For the CDR3, the DNA is TGTGCCAGCAGCGTGGAGGCGGGGGGTCCTCAGCCCCAGCATTTT. Its protein is CASSVEAGGPQPQHF.

The chain is built from TRBV30 and TRBJ1-2, with 7 nucleotides matching TRBD1. Germline CDR1 is GTSNPN and CDR2 is SVGIG (reference sequence). CDR3 length: 13 amino acids. J lost 5 bases, V lost 3 bases, and 6 bases had no gene match. The CDR3 DNA sequence: TGTGCCTGGAGCCCGGACAGGACTTATGGCTACACCTTC. This codes for CAWSPDRTYGYTF.

This clone was seen just once. The chain recombines TRBV6-6 with TRBJ2-7; 10 nucleotides align to TRBD1. V lost 8 bases, J lost 1 base, and 5 bases stayed unmatched. The germline V gene encodes CDR1 MNHNY and CDR2 SVGAGI (reference sequence). This CDR3 spans 14 amino acids. The CDR3 sequence is CASRRDRGSYEQYF. As DNA, the CDR3 is TGTGCCAGCCGTCGGGACAGGGGTTCCTACGAGCAGTACTTC.

The rearrangement uses TRBV30 and TRBJ2-7; 7 bases are a match to TRBD1. The CDR3 runs to 13 residues. In germline, CDR1 is GTSNPN, CDR2 SVGIG (reference sequence). V trimming: 6 bases; J trimming: 1 base; junction bases outside the gene matches: 6. As DNA, the CDR3 is TGTGCCTGTCGGGACAGAAAATCCTACGAGCAGTACTTC. It codes for CACRDRKSYEQYF.

V usage is TRBV6-5 and J usage is TRBJ2-7; TRBD2 matches 12 bases. The V segment lost 2 bases and the J segment 4 bases; nucleotides outside the gene matches: 3. This CDR3 has 15 amino acids. Germline-derived CDR1 and CDR2 are MNHEY and SVGAGI. CDR3 sequence: CASSYATSGGYEQYF. The CDR3 nucleotides read TGTGCCAGCAGTTACGCGACTAGCGGGGGTTACGAGCAGTACTTC.

The genes are TRBV9 and TRBJ2-5; D remains ambiguous. The CDR3 length is 14 residues. CDR1 is SGDLS and CDR2 is YYNGEE in the germline V gene. The V gene lost 9 bases and the J gene lost 5 bases, with 20 bases spanning the gap. The CDR3 DNA sequence: TGTGCCACCCCCGTTGAGTTGGGCTTGGAGACCCAGTACTTC. This translates into CATPVELGLETQYF. The full variable domain, in which reference TRBV9 and TRBJ2-5 provide the parts outside the CDR3, is DSGVTQTPKHLITATGQRVTLRCSPRSGDLSVYWYQQSLDQGLQFLIQYYNGEERAKGNILERFSAQQFPDLHSELNLSSLELGDSALYFCATPVELGLETQYFGPGTRLLVL.

The sample holds one count of this clone. The chain is built from TRBV7-9 and TRBJ1-1; D unclear. Germline CDR1 reads SEHNR; CDR2 reads FQNEAQ (reference sequence). The CDR3 extends over 12 amino acids. V was shortened by 4 bases and J by 10 bases, with 13 bases between the two germline ends. CDR3 in DNA: TGTGCCAGCAGCTCCTTCTCAGGTGGAGCTTTCTTT. Translating gives CASSSFSGGAFF.

The chain joins TRBV5-1 to TRBJ2-3; 10 bases align to TRBD2. The CDR3 totals 15 residues. J lost 2 bases, V lost 3 bases, and 3 bases had no gene match. The V gene's germline CDR1 is SGHRS and CDR2 YFSETQ. DNA of the CDR3: TGCGCCAGCAGCTGGACTAGCGGCCTCACAGATACGCAGTATTTT. It codes for CASSWTSGLTDTQYF.

The V call is TRBV6-1, the J call TRBJ1-2; TRBD1 matches 7 bases. Germline assignment: CDR1 MNHNS and CDR2 SASEGT. The CDR3 extends over 14 amino acids. The trim removed 7 bases at V and 6 bases at J, leaving 11 bases unmatched. Here the CDR3 reads CASILRGVEDGYTF. For the CDR3, the DNA is TGTGCCAGCATCCTCAGGGGGGTCGAAGATGGCTACACCTTC.

The DNA for the CDR3 is TGTGCCAGCTCACCGGGGCGGGAAGTAGAGAACACCATATATTTT. Its protein product is CASSPGREVENTIYF. This chain connects TRBV18 to TRBJ1-3; D is perhaps TRBD1 (5 bases). Germline V gene lookup returns CDR1 KGHSH and CDR2 LQKENI. Trimming took 3 bases from V and 7 from J, leaving 16 bases between them. The CDR3 is 15 residues long. The variable domain in full, with the rest retrieved from reference TRBV18 and TRBJ1-3, is NAGVMQNPRHLVRRRGQEARLRCSPMKGHSHVYWYRQLPEEGLKFMVYLQKENIIDESGMPKERFSAEFPKEGPSILRIQQVVRGDSAAYFCASSPGREVENTIYFGEGSWLTVV.

The count of this clone is one. This rearrangement joins TRBV11-3 to TRBJ2-1, with 11 bases lining up with TRBD1. Germline V lookup: CDR1 SGHNT, CDR2 YENEEA. The CDR3 runs to 16 residues. V shed 2 bases, J shed 5 bases, and the junction held 5 bases outside the gene matches. The CDR3 nucleotides are TGTGCCAGCAGCTTACGGGACAGGGGGAACCACAATGAGCAGTTCTTC. Its protein product is CASSLRDRGNHNEQFF.

This clone was found a few times. This chain links TRBV9 with TRBJ1-6; 9 bases fit TRBD1. V dropped 0 bases and J dropped 6; count of bases not matched to a gene: 1. This CDR3 region has 15 residues. Germline V gene lookup returns CDR1 SGDLS and CDR2 YYNGEE. CDR3 protein: CASSVAQGANSPLHF. The DNA for the CDR3 is TGTGCCAGCAGCGTAGCACAGGGGGCTAATTCACCCCTCCACTTT.

This clone was detected only a few times. The chain employs TRBV2 and TRBJ1-1; no firm D call. This CDR3 has 9 amino acids. Germline CDR1 and CDR2: SNHLY and FYNNEI. V lost 8 bases and J 9 bases, leaving 7 bases between the germline ends. The CDR3 nucleotides are TGTGCCAGCGGGCCCCAAGCTTTCTTT. Its translation is CASGPQAFF.

The chain joins TRBV5-6 to TRBJ1-2; no clear D. The CDR3 consists of 13 residues. Trimming left V 0 bases short and J 7 bases short, with 10 bases between. From germline, CDR1 is SGHDT and CDR2 YYEEEE. CDR3: CASSLVSGLGYTF. In DNA form, the CDR3 reads TGTGCCAGCAGCTTGGTTTCAGGCCTTGGCTACACCTTC.

The rearrangement uses TRBV19 and TRBJ2-1; D perhaps matches TRBD2 (7 bases). Germline V gives CDR1 LNHDA, CDR2 SQIVND (reference sequence). V lost 6 bases and J 8 bases, leaving 20 bases between the germline ends. This CDR3 region has 15 residues. CDR3 DNA sequence: TGTGCCAGTAGCTCAACCGGGGGGCCGGGGTATGAGCAGTTCTTC. Encoded protein: CASSSTGGPGYEQFF.

This sequence joins TRBV29-1 and TRBJ2-7; TRBD1 matches 9 bases. Per the germline V gene, CDR1 is SQVTM and CDR2 is ANQGSEA. V was pared by 0 bases and J by 0 bases, with 6 bases of the junction left unmatched. This CDR3 is 16 amino acids long. The CDR3 coding sequence is TGCAGCGTTGAAGATGTAGGGACAGGGCCCTCCTACGAGCAGTACTTC. Translating it yields CSVEDVGTGPSYEQYF.

The gene calls are TRBV7-9 and TRBJ2-3; 10 nucleotides line up with TRBD2. CDR1 is SEHNR, CDR2 FQNEAQ, per germline (reference sequence). CDR3 length: 16 residues. Trimming cost V 2 bases and J 7 bases; bases outside gene matches: 9. CDR3 protein: CASSLPWLAGENTQYF. Written as DNA, the CDR3 is TGTGCCAGCAGCTTACCTTGGCTAGCGGGGGAAAATACGCAGTATTTT.

V and J are TRBV6-6 and TRBJ1-1; D gene unclear. V was shortened by 6 bases and J by 0 bases, with 11 bases between the two germline ends. Germline V gene data show CDR1 as MNHNY and CDR2 as SVGAGI (reference sequence). CDR3 length: 14 amino acids. This CDR3 reads CASRGTILNTEAFF. The CDR3 DNA sequence: TGTGCCAGCAGGGGCACAATATTGAACACTGAAGCTTTCTTT.

The chain employs TRBV2 and TRBJ1-5; 9 bases agree with TRBD1. The germline gives CDR1 SNHLY, CDR2 FYNNEI. The CDR3 loop spans 13 amino acids. The V and J ends lost 5 bases and 5 bases, in that order; junction bases with no gene match: 1. This CDR3 is CASSRQGDQPQHF. The CDR3 DNA sequence: TGTGCCAGCAGTCGACAGGGGGATCAGCCCCAGCATTTT.